This T cell receptor beta chain was identified during a study of tumor and adjacent non-tumor tissue in lung cancer. Study information: Stage I to III disease affected approximately 11 men and several women aged roughly 30 to 80. On average, productive TCRbeta reads reached about 4 million per sample. Study-wide points: Normal lung showed higher cumulative top 100 clone frequency than tumor. Tumor TCR diversity, when higher, was linked to shorter survival.

A modified ARM-PCR protocol with three rounds of nested PCR amplified TCRbeta. TCRdb called the multiplex PCR reads again in MiXCR, with one record for every CDR3 protein. The table has around 99,000 distinct CDR3 sequences, 75% seen once. RNA was extracted from bulk tissue without any cell sorting. The germline CDR1 and CDR2 sequences are DFQATT and SNEGSKA (reference sequence). CDR3 length equals 15 residues. Regarding this clonotype: No antigen is known for it. One junction end does not reproduce the germline sequence, and a read error may be involved.

The chain is built from TRBV20-1 and TRBJ1-2; D perhaps matches TRBD1 (5 bases). The clonotype was recovered from an older woman with non-small cell lung cancer. Sequencing was done on a sample of lung tumor tissue. The chain's CDR3 is CSARGVSESDPGYTF. In DNA form, the CDR3 reads TGTAGTGCTAGAGGGGTCTCCGAGTCGGACCCTGGCTACACCTTC.